This TCR beta chain comes out of a study of glioma-infiltrating T cells after dendritic cell vaccination. The CDR3 extends over 16 amino acids. V was clipped by 4 bases and J by 7 bases, with 21 bases between them. The germline gives CDR1 MNHEY, CDR2 SVGAGI. Using immunoSEQ multiplex PCR, the repertoire was profiled, and TCRdb retains in-frame clones only, with some absent. The sample holds around 92,000 clones; 80% are singletons and the top ten take 5.4%. A remark on this clone: As yet, its antigen is unknown.

Sample time point: after dendritic cell vaccination, including at tumor progression/relapse. None of the glioblastoma patients had an isocitrate dehydrogenase mutation. Study-wide points: Longer survival after dendritic cell vaccination followed higher pretreatment TIL content. Survival was not directly related to TCR clonality in these patients.

J is TRBJ2-3 and V is TRBV6-5; D is possibly TRBD1 (5 bases). Sequencing used blood, obtained after dendritic cell vaccination. The source of this sequence is a human donor with glioblastoma. The CDR3 sequence: CASSSPKQGLRNTQYF. In nucleotides, the CDR3 is TGTGCCAGCAGTTCTCCTAAGCAGGGCCTTCGAAATACGCAGTATTTT.